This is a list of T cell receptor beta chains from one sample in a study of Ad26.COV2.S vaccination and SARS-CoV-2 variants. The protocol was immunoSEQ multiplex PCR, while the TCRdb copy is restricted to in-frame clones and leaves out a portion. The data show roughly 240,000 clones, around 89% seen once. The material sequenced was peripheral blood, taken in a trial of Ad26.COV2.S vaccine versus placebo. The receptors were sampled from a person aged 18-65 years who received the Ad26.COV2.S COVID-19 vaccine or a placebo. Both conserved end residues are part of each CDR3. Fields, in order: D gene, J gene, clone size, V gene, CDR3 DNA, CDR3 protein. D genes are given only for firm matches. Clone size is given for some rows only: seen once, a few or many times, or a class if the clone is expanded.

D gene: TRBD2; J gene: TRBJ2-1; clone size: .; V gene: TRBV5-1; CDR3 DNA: TGCGCCAGCAGCTTGGCGGGAGGGCAGGGTGAGCAGTTCTTC; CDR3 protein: CASSLAGGQGEQFF
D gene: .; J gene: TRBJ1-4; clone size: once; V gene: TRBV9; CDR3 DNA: TGTGCCAGCAGCGTAGCGGTGGGGACCGCGGAAAAACTGTTTTTT; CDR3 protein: CASSVAVGTAEKLFF
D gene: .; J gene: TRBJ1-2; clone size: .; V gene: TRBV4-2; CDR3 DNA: TGTGCCAGCGGCAGGGTCGGCTATGGCTACACCTTC; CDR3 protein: CASGRVGYGYTF
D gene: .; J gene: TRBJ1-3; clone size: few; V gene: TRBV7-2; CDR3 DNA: TGTGCCAGCAGCCTTCTAAGTGGGGCTGGAAACACCATATATTTT; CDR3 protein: CASSLLSGAGNTIYF
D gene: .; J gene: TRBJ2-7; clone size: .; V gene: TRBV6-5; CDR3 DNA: TGTGCCAGCAGTTATGCCCAGGCCCACTTGGGCGAGCAGTACTTC; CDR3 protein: CASSYAQAHLGEQYF
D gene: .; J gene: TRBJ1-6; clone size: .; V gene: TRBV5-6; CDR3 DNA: TGTGCCAGCAGCTATGATGGGACGGGATTTAATTCACCCCTCCACTTT; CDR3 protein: CASSYDGTGFNSPLHF
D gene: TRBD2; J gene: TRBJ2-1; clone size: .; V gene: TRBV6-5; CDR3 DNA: TGTGCCAGCACCACTAGCGGGGGGGCGAATGAGCAGTTCTTC; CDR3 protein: CASTTSGGANEQFF
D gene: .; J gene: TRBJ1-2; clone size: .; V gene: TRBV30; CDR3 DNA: TGTGCCTGGAGCCGGGGTTTTGGGTCTGGCTACACCTTC; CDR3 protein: CAWSRGFGSGYTF
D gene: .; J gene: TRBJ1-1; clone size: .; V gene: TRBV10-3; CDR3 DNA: TGTGCCATCAGTGAGTCCACTGAAGCTTTCTTT; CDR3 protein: CAISESTEAFF
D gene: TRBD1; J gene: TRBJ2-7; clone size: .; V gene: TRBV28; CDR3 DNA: TGTGCCAGCAGCCCATCCCCGGGACAGGGAGGCTACGAGCAGTACTTC; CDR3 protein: CASSPSPGQGGYEQYF
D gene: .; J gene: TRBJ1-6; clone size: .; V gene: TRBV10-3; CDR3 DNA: TGTGCCATCAGTGACCTGAGATCCCTCCACTTT; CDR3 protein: CAISDLRSLHF
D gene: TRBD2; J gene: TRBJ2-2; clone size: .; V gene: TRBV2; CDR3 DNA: TGTGCCAGCAGACCTCTAGCGGGAGGGCCCGCCGGGGAGCTGTTTTTT; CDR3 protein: CASRPLAGGPAGELFF
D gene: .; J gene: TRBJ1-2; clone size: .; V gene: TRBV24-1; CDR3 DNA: TGTGCCACCAGTGGAGGTAACTATGGCTACACCTTC; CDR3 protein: CATSGGNYGYTF
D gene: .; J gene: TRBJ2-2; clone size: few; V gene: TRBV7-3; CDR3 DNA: TGTGCCAGCAGCTTCCGGAACACCGGGGAGCTGTTTTTT; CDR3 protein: CASSFRNTGELFF
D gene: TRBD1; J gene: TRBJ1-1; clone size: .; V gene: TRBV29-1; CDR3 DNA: TGCAGCGTTGTAATGAGGGGGCCGGACACTGAAGCTTTCTTT; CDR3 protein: CSVVMRGPDTEAFF
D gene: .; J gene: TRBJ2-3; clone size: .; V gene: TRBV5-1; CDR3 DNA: TGCGCCAGCAGCTTGAGGGGGGCAGATACGCAGTATTTT; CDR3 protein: CASSLRGADTQYF
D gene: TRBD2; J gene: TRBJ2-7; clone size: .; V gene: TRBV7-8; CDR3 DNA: TGTGCCAGCAGCTACGCTAGCGGGTACGAGCAGTACTTC; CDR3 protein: CASSYASGYEQYF
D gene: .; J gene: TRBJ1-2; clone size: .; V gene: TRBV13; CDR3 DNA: TGTGCCAGCAGCTTAGGAATCAGGGACAACTATGGCTACACCTTC; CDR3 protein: CASSLGIRDNYGYTF
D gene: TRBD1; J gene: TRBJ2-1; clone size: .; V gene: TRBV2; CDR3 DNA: TGTGCCAGCACCGGACAGGAAGGCAAGAAGCAGTTCTTC; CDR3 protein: CASTGQEGKKQFF
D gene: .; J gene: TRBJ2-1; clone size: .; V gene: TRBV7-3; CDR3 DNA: TGTGCCAGCAGCTTAAATCCGGCCTCCAGTTTCAATGAGCAGTTCTTC; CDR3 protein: CASSLNPASSFNEQFF